This paragraph reports one T cell receptor (beta chain). Its antigen is unknown. V lost 4 bases, J lost 3 bases, and 2 bases stayed unmatched. Looked up from germline, CDR1 is SGHTA and CDR2 is FQGNSA. The CDR3 is 14 amino acids. The source of the sample is a study of cytomegalovirus exposure and HLA in healthy donors. Study results and limitations: Earlier analysis looked at TCR beta V segments, and most were productive about 90% or about 30% of the time.

Vbeta (60) and Jbeta (13) primers were used in the PCR. Sequencing used immunoSEQ multiplex PCR; TCRdb keeps in-frame clones, though not all of them. The data contain tens of thousands of clones, around three quarters of them seen just once; the ten biggest clones take up approximately 7.5%. The gene calls are TRBV7-2 and TRBJ2-2, with TRBD1 matching over 7 bases. What was sequenced was PBMCs. This TCR was recovered from a man between 25 and 39 years old in good health and CMV-seronegative. CDR3 loop: CASSSGQYTGELFF. The CDR3 DNA is TGTGCCAGCAGCTCGGGACAGTACACCGGGGAGCTGTTTTTT.